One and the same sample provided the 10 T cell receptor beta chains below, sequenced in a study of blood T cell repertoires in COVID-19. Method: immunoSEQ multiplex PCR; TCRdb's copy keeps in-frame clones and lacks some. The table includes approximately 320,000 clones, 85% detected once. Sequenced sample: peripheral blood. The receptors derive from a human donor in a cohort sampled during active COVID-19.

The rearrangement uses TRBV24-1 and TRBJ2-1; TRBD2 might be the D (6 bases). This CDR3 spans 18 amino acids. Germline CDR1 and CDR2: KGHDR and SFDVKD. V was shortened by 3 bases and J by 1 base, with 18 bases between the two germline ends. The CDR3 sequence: CATSDPPGASQSYNEQFF. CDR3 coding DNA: TGTGCCACCAGTGATCCCCCGGGAGCTTCCCAATCCTACAATGAGCAGTTCTTC.

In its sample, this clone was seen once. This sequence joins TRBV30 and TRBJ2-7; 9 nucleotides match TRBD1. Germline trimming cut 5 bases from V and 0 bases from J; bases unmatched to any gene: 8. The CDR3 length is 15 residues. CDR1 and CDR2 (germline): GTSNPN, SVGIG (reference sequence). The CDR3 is CAWESGTGSSYEQYF. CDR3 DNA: TGTGCCTGGGAATCGGGGACAGGGTCCTCCTACGAGCAGTACTTC.

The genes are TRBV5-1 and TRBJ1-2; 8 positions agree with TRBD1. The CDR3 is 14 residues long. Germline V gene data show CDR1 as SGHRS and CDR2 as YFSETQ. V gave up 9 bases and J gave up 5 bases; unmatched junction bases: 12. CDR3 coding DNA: TGCGCCAACTATCTCAGGGACAGGTTGTATGGCTACACCTTC. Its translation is CANYLRDRLYGYTF.

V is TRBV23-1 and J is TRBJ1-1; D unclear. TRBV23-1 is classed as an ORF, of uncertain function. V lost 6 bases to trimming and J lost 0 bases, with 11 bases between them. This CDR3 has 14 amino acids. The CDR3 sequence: CASSGETVNTEAFF. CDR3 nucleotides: TGCGCCAGCAGCGGAGAGACGGTGAACACTGAAGCTTTCTTT.

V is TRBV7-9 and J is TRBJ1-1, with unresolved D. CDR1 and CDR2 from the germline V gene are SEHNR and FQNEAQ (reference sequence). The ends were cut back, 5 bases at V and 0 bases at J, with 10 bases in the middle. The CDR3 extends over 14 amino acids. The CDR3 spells CASSLQIMNTEAFF. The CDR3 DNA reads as TGTGCCAGCAGCCTACAGATCATGAACACTGAAGCTTTCTTT.

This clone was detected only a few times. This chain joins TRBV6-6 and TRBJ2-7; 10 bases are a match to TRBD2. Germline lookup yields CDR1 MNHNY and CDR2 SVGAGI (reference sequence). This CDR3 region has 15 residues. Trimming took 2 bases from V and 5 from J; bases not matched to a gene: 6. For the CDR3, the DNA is TGTGCCAGCAGTTACCAATCTAGCGGGGGCAACGAGCAGTACTTC. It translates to CASSYQSSGGNEQYF.

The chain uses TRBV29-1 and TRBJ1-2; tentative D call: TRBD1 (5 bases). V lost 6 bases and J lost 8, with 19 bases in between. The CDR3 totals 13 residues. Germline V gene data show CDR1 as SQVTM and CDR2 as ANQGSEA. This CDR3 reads CSVRVAGILGYTF. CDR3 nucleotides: TGCAGCGTCCGGGTAGCAGGGATCTTGGGCTACACCTTC.

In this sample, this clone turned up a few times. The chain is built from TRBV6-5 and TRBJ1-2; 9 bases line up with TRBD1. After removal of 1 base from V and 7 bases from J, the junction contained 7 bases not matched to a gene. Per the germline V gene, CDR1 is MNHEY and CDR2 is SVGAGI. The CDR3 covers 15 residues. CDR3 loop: CASSYLPADRGGYTF. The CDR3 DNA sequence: TGTGCCAGCAGTTACTTACCGGCGGACAGGGGTGGCTACACCTTC.

The CDR3 is CASSYKGQNYGYTF. CDR3 coding DNA: TGTGCCAGCAGTTACAAGGGACAGAACTATGGCTACACCTTC. The chain links TRBV6-5 to TRBJ1-2; 7 bases match TRBD1. V shed 2 bases, J shed 2 bases, and the junction held 2 bases outside the gene matches. The germline gives CDR1 MNHEY, CDR2 SVGAGI. The CDR3 is 14 residues long.

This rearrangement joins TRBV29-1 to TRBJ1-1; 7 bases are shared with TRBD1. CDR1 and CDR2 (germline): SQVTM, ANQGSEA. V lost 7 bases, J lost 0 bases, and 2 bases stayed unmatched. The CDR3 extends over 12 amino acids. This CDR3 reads CSARGLNTEAFF. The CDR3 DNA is TGCAGCGCTAGGGGGCTGAACACTGAAGCTTTCTTT.